The 13 T cell receptor beta chains below were found in one sample sequenced in a study of blood T cell repertoires in COVID-19. Sequencing was performed with immunoSEQ multiplex PCR; in TCRdb, only in-frame clones are kept and a portion is missing. This sample carries around 360,000 clones, approximately 87% of them seen once, and the ten largest clones take about 10%. The sequencing sample was made of peripheral blood. These receptors all stem from a woman in her twenties or thirties with COVID-19, enrolled during active disease.

This chain joins TRBV4-3 and TRBJ1-4, with TRBD1 matching over 9 bases. The germline V gene encodes CDR1 LGHNA and CDR2 YSLEER. V dropped 0 bases and J dropped 2; count of bases not matched to a gene: 7. The CDR3 covers 18 residues. CDR3 sequence (DNA): TGCGCCAGCAGCCAAGATTTGAGACAGGGGGACACTAATGAAAAACTGTTTTTT. This translates into CASSQDLRQGDTNEKLFF.

The rearrangement links TRBV2 to TRBJ1-4; 8 positions match TRBD1. Germline-derived CDR1 and CDR2 are SNHLY and FYNNEI. The length of the CDR3 is 15 residues. The V gene end was trimmed by 5 bases and the J gene end by 0 bases; junction bases not matched to a gene: 2. This chain's CDR3 is CASSTGQATNEKLFF. CDR3 in DNA: TGTGCCAGCAGTACGGGACAGGCAACTAATGAAAAACTGTTTTTT.

This clone has more than one count but fewer than ten. The CDR3 loop reads CASSARQNTEAFF. CDR3 in DNA: TGTGCCAGCTCAGCACGACAGAACACTGAAGCTTTCTTT. The chain is built from TRBV18 and TRBJ1-1; D gene ambiguous. This CDR3 has 13 residues. Germline V CDR1 and CDR2: KGHSH, LQKENI. Trimming cost V 5 bases and J 1 base, with 8 bases left between them.

This chain joins TRBV4-2 and TRBJ1-6; possibly TRBD1 for D (5 bases). There are 17 residues in the CDR3. The germline V gene has CDR1 LGHNA and CDR2 YNFKEQ. Deletions cut 0 bases from V and 9 bases from J, with 18 bases between. The CDR3: CASSQDSGRVGSSPLHF. CDR3 nucleotides: TGTGCCAGCAGCCAAGATAGCGGCAGGGTCGGGAGTTCACCCCTCCACTTT.

The V gene is TRBV3-1 (or the pseudogene TRBV3-2), the J gene TRBJ2-5; 10 bases fit TRBD2. The CDR3 length is 16 residues. V shed 1 base and J 1 base; nucleotides not matched to a gene: 3. In germline, CDR1 is LGHDT, CDR2 YNNKEL (reference sequence). CDR3 protein: CASSQAGLAVQETQYF. The CDR3 nucleotides read TGTGCCAGCAGCCAAGCCGGACTAGCGGTCCAAGAGACCCAGTACTTC.

The chain is built from TRBV3-1 (or the pseudogene TRBV3-2) and TRBJ1-5; 7 bases line up with TRBD1. The CDR3 is 14 residues long. CDR1 is LGHDT and CDR2 is YNNKEL in the germline V gene (reference sequence). V shed 6 bases and J 6 bases; nucleotides not matched to a gene: 8. CDR3 loop: CASSKTGEVQPQHF. CDR3 DNA sequence: TGTGCCAGCAGTAAAACAGGGGAGGTTCAGCCCCAGCATTTT.

In DNA, the CDR3 is TGTGCCAGCAGCCTGCGGACAGGGGGCATCGCTGAAGCTTTCTTT. Its protein product is CASSLRTGGIAEAFF. This chain uses TRBV14 with TRBJ1-1; TRBD1 aligns across 11 bases. The CDR3 has 15 residues. Germline V gene data show CDR1 as SGHDN and CDR2 as FVKESK. Trimming removed 4 bases from V and 6 bases from J; junction bases left unmatched: 7.

The V call is TRBV19, the J call TRBJ2-7, with D perhaps matching TRBD2 (7 bases). The CDR3 covers 14 residues. Per germline, CDR1 LNHDA and CDR2 SQIVND (reference sequence). The V gene lost 7 bases and the J gene lost 2 bases, with 15 bases spanning the gap. The chain's CDR3 is CASTRGGFPYEQYF. In DNA form, the CDR3 reads TGTGCCAGTACCAGGGGAGGGTTTCCCTACGAGCAGTACTTC.

Only one count was recorded for this clone. The V and J genes are TRBV5-1 and TRBJ1-2, with TRBD1 matching over 9 bases. The germline V gene has CDR1 SGHRS and CDR2 YFSETQ. V dropped 1 base and J dropped 4; count of bases not matched to a gene: 5. The CDR3 extends over 15 amino acids. The CDR3 is CASSLMTGGGYGYTF. In nucleotides, the CDR3 is TGCGCCAGCAGCTTGATGACAGGGGGAGGCTATGGCTACACCTTC.

The rearrangement uses TRBV6-4 and TRBJ2-3; no reliable D call. There are 15 residues in the CDR3. CDR1 is MRHNA, CDR2 SNTAGT, per germline. V gave up 5 bases and J gave up 1 base, with 13 bases separating them. The CDR3 loop reads CASSPQRTGTDTQYF. As DNA, the CDR3 is TGTGCCAGCAGTCCCCAGCGCACGGGCACAGATACGCAGTATTTT.

In DNA form, the CDR3 reads TGTGCCAGCAGTCAACAGGGAATCCCGGACGAGCAGTACTTC. Translation gives CASSQQGIPDEQYF. The chain is built from TRBV2 and TRBJ2-7; a possible D gene is TRBD1 (6 bases). The V gene's germline CDR1 is SNHLY and CDR2 FYNNEI. Trimming cost V 5 bases and J 5 bases, with 16 bases left between them. The CDR3 contains 14 residues.

The chain couples TRBV9 to TRBJ2-5; 10 bases are shared with TRBD1. V shed 2 bases, J shed 4 bases, and the junction held 5 bases outside the gene matches. The CDR3 sequence is 15 residues long. Germline V gene data show CDR1 as SGDLS and CDR2 as YYNGEE. CDR3 loop: CASSVTGTGVETQYF. CDR3 in DNA: TGTGCCAGCAGCGTTACCGGGACAGGGGTAGAGACCCAGTACTTC.

J is TRBJ2-3 and V is TRBV5-1, with D possibly matching TRBD1 (6 bases). Trimming removed 0 bases at V and 3 bases at J, with 8 bases between. This CDR3 spans 14 amino acids. CDR1 and CDR2 from the germline V gene are SGHRS and YFSETQ. The CDR3 here is CASSLEQGTDTQYF. For the CDR3, the DNA is TGCGCCAGCAGCTTGGAACAGGGTACAGATACGCAGTATTTT.